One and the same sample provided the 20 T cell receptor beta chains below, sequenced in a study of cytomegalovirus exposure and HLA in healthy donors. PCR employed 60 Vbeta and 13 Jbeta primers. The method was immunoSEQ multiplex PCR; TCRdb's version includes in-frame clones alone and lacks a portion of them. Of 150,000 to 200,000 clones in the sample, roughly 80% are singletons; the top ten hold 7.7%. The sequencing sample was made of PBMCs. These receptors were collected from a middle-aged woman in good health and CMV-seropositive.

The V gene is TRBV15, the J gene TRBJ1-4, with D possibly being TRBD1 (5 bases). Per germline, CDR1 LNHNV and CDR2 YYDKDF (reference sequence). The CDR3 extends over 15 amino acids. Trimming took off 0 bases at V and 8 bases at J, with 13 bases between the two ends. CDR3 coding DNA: TGTGCCACCAGCAGAGATGAGTCAGGGTTGGAAAAACTGTTTTTT. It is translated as CATSRDESGLEKLFF.

CDR3 bases: TGTGCCAGCAGCTTGGCAGCAGGTTACGAGCAGTACTTC. Its protein is CASSLAAGYEQYF. The V call is TRBV11-2, the J call TRBJ2-7; no clear D gene. V shed 3 bases and J shed 4 bases, with 10 bases lying between them. CDR1 and CDR2 from the germline V gene are SGHAT and FQNNGV. This CDR3 spans 13 amino acids.

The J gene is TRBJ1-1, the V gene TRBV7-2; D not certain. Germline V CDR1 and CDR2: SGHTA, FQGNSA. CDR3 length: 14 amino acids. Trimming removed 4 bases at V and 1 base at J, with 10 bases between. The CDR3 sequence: CASSWTTPNTEAFF. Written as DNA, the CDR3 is TGTGCCAGCAGCTGGACTACACCGAACACTGAAGCTTTCTTT.

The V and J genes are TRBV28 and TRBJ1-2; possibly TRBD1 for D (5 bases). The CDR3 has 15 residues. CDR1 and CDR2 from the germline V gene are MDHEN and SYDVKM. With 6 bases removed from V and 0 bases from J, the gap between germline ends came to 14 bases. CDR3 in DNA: TGTGCCAGCAGCAGCCCCCCGGGGGCTAACTATGGCTACACCTTC. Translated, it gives CASSSPPGANYGYTF.

CDR3 in DNA: TGTGCCAGCTCACCGCGTGACGGGACTAGCGGTTCATACAATGAGCAGTTCTTC. This encodes CASSPRDGTSGSYNEQFF. V gene TRBV18 combines with J gene TRBJ2-1; 11 bases fit TRBD2. This CDR3 is 18 amino acids long. V gave up 3 bases and J gave up 4 bases; unmatched junction bases: 11. The V gene's germline CDR1 is KGHSH and CDR2 LQKENI. The full variable domain, in which reference TRBV18 and TRBJ2-1 provide the parts outside the CDR3, is NAGVMQNPRHLVRRRGQEARLRCSPMKGHSHVYWYRQLPEEGLKFMVYLQKENIIDESGMPKERFSAEFPKEGPSILRIQQVVRGDSAAYFCASSPRDGTSGSYNEQFFGPGTRLTVL.

The CDR3: CASSPQGAIGEAFF. The CDR3 region has the DNA TGTGCCAGCTCACCTCAGGGGGCGATTGGCGAAGCTTTCTTT. V is TRBV18 and J is TRBJ1-1, with TRBD1 identical over 8 bases. J lost 8 bases, V lost 3 bases, and 8 bases had no gene match. Germline V gene sequence: CDR1 KGHSH, CDR2 LQKENI. The CDR3 is 14 amino acids.

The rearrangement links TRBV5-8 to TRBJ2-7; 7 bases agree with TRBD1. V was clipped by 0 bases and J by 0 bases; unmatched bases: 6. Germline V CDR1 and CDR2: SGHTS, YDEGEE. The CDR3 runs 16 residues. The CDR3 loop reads CASSLVGTDPSYEQYF. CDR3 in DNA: TGTGCCAGCAGCTTGGTGGGGACAGACCCCTCCTACGAGCAGTACTTC.

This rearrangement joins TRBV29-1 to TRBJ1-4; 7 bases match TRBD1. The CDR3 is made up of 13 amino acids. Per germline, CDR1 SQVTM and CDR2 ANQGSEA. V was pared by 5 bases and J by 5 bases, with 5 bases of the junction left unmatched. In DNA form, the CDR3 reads TGCAGCGTTCTACCGACAGGGAATGAAAAACTGTTTTTT. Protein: CSVLPTGNEKLFF.

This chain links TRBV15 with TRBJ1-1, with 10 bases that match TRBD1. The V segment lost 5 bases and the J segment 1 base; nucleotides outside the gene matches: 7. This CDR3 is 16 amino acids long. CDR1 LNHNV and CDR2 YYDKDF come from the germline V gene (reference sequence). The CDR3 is CATSSDRGHGNTEAFF. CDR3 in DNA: TGTGCCACCAGCTCCGACAGGGGGCACGGGAACACTGAAGCTTTCTTT.

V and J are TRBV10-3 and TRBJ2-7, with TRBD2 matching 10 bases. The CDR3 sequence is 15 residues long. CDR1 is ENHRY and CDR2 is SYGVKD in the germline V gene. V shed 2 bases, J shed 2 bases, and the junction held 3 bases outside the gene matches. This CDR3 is CAISELAGATYEQYF. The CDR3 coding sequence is TGTGCCATCAGTGAGCTAGCGGGAGCTACCTACGAGCAGTACTTC.

CDR3: CASSRRLAGGGQNIQYF. The CDR3 DNA is TGTGCCAGCAGCCGCCGACTAGCGGGAGGGGGGCAAAACATTCAGTACTTC. The V call is TRBV5-8, the J call TRBJ2-4, with 14 bases matching TRBD2. The germline V gene has CDR1 SGHTS and CDR2 YDEGEE. The length of the CDR3 is 17 residues. J was trimmed by 5 bases and V by 4 bases; bases with no gene match: 8.

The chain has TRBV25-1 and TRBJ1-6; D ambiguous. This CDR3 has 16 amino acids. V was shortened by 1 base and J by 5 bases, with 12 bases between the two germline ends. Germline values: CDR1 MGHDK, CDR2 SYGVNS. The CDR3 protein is CASSEFEGRNNSPLHF. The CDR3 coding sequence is TGTGCCAGCAGTGAATTTGAGGGTCGCAATAATTCACCCCTCCACTTT.

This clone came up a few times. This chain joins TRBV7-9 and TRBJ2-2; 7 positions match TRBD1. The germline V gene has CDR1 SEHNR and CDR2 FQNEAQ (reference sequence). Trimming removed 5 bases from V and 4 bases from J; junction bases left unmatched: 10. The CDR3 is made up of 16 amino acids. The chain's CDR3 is CASSLNPRGSTGELFF. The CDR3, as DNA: TGTGCCAGCAGCCTAAACCCCAGGGGGAGCACCGGGGAGCTGTTTTTT.

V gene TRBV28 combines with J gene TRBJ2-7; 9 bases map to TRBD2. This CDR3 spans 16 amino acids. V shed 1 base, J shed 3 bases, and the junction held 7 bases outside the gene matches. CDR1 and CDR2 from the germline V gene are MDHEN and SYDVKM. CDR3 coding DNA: TGTGCCAGCAGTTTATTTGGGACTAGCCTATACTACGAGCAGTACTTC. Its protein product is CASSLFGTSLYYEQYF.

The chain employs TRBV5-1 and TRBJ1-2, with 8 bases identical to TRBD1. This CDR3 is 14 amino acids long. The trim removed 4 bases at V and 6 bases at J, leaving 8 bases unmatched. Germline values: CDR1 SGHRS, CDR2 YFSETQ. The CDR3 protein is CASSAQGQADGYTF. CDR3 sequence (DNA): TGCGCCAGCAGCGCTCAGGGACAGGCAGATGGCTACACCTTC.

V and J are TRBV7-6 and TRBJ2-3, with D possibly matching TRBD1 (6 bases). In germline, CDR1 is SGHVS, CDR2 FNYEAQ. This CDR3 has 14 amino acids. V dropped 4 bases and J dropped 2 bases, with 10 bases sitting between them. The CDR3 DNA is TGTGCCAGCAGCTACGGACAGAACACAGATACGCAGTATTTT. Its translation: CASSYGQNTDTQYF.

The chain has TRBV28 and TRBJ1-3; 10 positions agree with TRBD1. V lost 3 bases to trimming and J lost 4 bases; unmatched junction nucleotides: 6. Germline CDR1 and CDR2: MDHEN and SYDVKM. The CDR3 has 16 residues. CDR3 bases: TGTGCCAGCAGTTTCGGGACAGGGGCTTTCGGAAACACCATATATTTT. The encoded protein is CASSFGTGAFGNTIYF.

CDR3 sequence: CASSQAAGGRAHEQYF. CDR3 nucleotide sequence: TGTGCCAGCAGCCAAGCAGCGGGCGGGAGGGCCCACGAGCAGTACTTC. This chain connects TRBV4-2 to TRBJ2-7; 9 bases map to TRBD2. The CDR3 runs 16 residues. V dropped 1 base and J dropped 5; count of bases not matched to a gene: 9. The germline CDR1 and CDR2 sequences are LGHNA and YNFKEQ.

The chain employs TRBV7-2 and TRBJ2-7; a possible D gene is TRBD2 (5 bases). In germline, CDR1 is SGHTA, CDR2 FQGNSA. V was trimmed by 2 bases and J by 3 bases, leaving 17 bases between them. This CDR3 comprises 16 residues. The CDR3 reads CASSLRADSRDYEQYF. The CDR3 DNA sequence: TGTGCCAGCAGCTTACGGGCGGACTCGAGGGACTACGAGCAGTACTTC. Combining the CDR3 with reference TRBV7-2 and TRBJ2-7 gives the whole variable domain GAGVSQSPSNKVTEKGKDVELRCDPISGHTALYWYRQSLGQGLEFLIYFQGNSAPDKSGLPSDRFSAERTGGSVSTLTIQRTQQEDSAVYLCASSLRADSRDYEQYFGPGTRLTVT.

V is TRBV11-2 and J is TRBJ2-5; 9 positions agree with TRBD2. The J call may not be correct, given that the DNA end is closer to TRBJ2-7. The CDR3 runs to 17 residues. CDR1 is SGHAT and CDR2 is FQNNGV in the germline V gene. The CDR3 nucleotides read TGTGCCAGCAGCTCCCCTTTGGGGAGCGGGAGGATCCACGAGCAGTACTTC. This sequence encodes CASSSPLGSGRIHEQYF.